These 9 T cell receptor beta chains came from one sample sequenced in a study of vaccination and CD4 T cells after COVID-19. Their specific antigens are unknown. The Oncomine TCR Beta short-read assay was applied to DNA of cultured CD4+ T cells. MiXCR, run by TCRdb on the PCR reads, gives a single entry per CDR3 protein. The data show some 15,000 distinct CDR3 sequences, with around 50% seen just once and less than 15% held by the top ten. Treatment given: roughly ten-day PBMC culture with coronavirus spike peptide pools or control peptides (ViraFEST assay). Sequenced sample: CD4+ T cells from blood, cultured in vitro. These receptors were taken from a human donor who had recovered from COVID-19.

The chain combines TRBV12-3 or TRBV12-4 with TRBJ2-3, with a weak D call TRBD2 (6 bases). There are 15 residues in the CDR3. Trimming left V 5 bases short and J 1 base short, with 13 bases between. DNA of the CDR3: TGTGCCAGCAGTCCTGGAGTAGCGGGCACAGATACGCAGTATTTT. Encoded protein: CASSPGVAGTDTQYF.

This chain links TRBV4-1 with TRBJ2-3; D is ambiguous. Germline CDR1 MGHRA, CDR2 YSYEKL. The length of the CDR3 is 15 residues. Deletions cut 2 bases from V and 7 bases from J, with 16 bases between. CDR3 in amino acids: CASSQPLTAPNTQYF. CDR3 sequence (DNA): TGCGCCAGCAGCCAACCCCTGACTGCCCCTAATACGCAGTATTTT.

The sample holds a few counts of this clonotype. The chain couples TRBV7-9 to TRBJ1-2, with 7 bases that match TRBD1. Germline values: CDR1 SEHNR, CDR2 FQNEAQ (reference sequence). V lost 4 bases to trimming and J lost 6 bases; unmatched junction nucleotides: 5. The CDR3 length is 13 residues. The chain's CDR3 is CASSYDRADGYTF. As DNA, the CDR3 is TGTGCCAGCAGCTACGACAGGGCAGATGGCTACACCTTC.

The rearrangement uses TRBV11-3 and TRBJ2-2; 8 bases are shared with TRBD2. The V segment lost 4 bases and the J segment 3 bases; nucleotides outside the gene matches: 7. CDR1 SGHNT and CDR2 YENEEA come from the germline V gene. CDR3 length: 16 residues. The CDR3 is CASSSVGGGHTGELFF. The CDR3 DNA sequence: TGTGCCAGCAGCTCCGTCGGGGGGGGCCACACCGGGGAGCTGTTTTTT.

This clonotype was seen a few times. J is TRBJ1-2 and V is TRBV6-1, with D perhaps TRBD1 (5 bases). Between the trimmed V and J ends, which lost 4 bases and 4 bases, there was a span of 13 bases. Germline assignment: CDR1 MNHNS and CDR2 SASEGT. This CDR3 spans 14 amino acids. Here the CDR3 reads CASSVYGAPYGYTF. CDR3 sequence (DNA): TGTGCCAGCAGTGTGTATGGGGCTCCCTATGGCTACACCTTC.

V gene TRBV7-2 combines with J gene TRBJ2-1; 13 positions agree with TRBD2. Trimming removed 4 bases from V and 1 base from J; junction bases left unmatched: 4. The CDR3 covers 17 residues. Germline assignment: CDR1 SGHTA and CDR2 FQGNSA. CDR3 region: CASSWTSGSGSYNEQFF. The CDR3 nucleotides are TGTGCCAGCAGCTGGACTAGCGGGAGTGGATCCTACAATGAGCAGTTCTTC.

The chain links TRBV6-5 to TRBJ2-2, with a tentative D call TRBD2 (6 bases). The CDR3 totals 15 residues. Germline lookup yields CDR1 MNHEY and CDR2 SVGAGI. V lost 2 bases and J lost 2, with 9 bases in between. The CDR3 nucleotides are TGTGCCAGCAGTTACGGGGGGACCAACACCGGGGAGCTGTTTTTT. Translated: CASSYGGTNTGELFF.

This chain connects TRBV9 to TRBJ1-3; weak D call: TRBD1 (6 bases). CDR1 SGDLS and CDR2 YYNGEE come from the germline V gene. The CDR3 sequence is 16 residues long. V was cut by 3 bases and J by 4 bases, with 17 bases left in between. The CDR3 nucleotides are TGTGCCAGCAGCGCCGAACCAGGGGTAACCGGAAACACCATATATTTT. Its protein product is CASSAEPGVTGNTIYF.

V gene TRBV29-1 combines with J gene TRBJ1-1; D not certain. CDR3 length: 13 residues. CDR1 is SQVTM, CDR2 ANQGSEA, per germline. The V end was cut by 1 base, the J end by 2 bases, with 8 bases between. DNA of the CDR3: TGCAGCGTTGAAGTGGCGGCAAACACTGAAGCTTTCTTT. Protein product: CSVEVAANTEAFF. Complete variable domain (other parts from reference TRBV29-1 and TRBJ1-1): SAVISQKPSRDICQRGTSLTIQCQVDSQVTMMFWYRQQPGQSLTLIATANQGSEATYESGFVIDKFPISRPNLTFSTLTVSNMSPEDSSIYLCSVEVAANTEAFFGQGTRLTVV.